Below are 12 T cell receptor beta chains sequenced from a single sample in a study of technical replicates of blood from a handful of donors. Generated by immunoSEQ multiplex PCR, the TCRdb table keeps only in-frame clones and is missing some. The profile shows approximately 88,000 clones, roughly 96% of them singletons. Sequencing was carried out using T cells isolated from PBMCs. The receptor set was obtained from a human donor in good health.

V usage is TRBV25-1 and J usage is TRBJ1-1; the D gene is possibly TRBD1 (5 bases). CDR1 is MGHDK and CDR2 is SYGVNS in the germline V gene. V shed 5 bases and J shed 6 bases, with 16 bases lying between them. The CDR3 length is 14 residues. The CDR3 DNA is TGTGCCAGCAGTTTCGTGGAGGGGTTACCTGAAGCTTTCTTT. It is translated as CASSFVEGLPEAFF.

The sample holds one count of this clone. Written as DNA, the CDR3 is TGTGCCTGGAGTGTACCGGGGACTGGGGCCAACGTCCTGACTTTC. Protein: CAWSVPGTGANVLTF. The chain employs TRBV30 and TRBJ2-6, with a tentative D call TRBD2 (5 bases). CDR3 length: 15 amino acids. V was shortened by 0 bases and J by 2 bases, with 8 bases between the two germline ends. CDR1 and CDR2 (germline): GTSNPN, SVGIG (reference sequence).

V gene TRBV27 combines with J gene TRBJ1-4; D unclear. The CDR3 spans 13 residues. V shed 2 bases and J shed 7 bases, with 8 bases lying between them. Germline-derived CDR1 and CDR2 are MNHEY and SMNVEV (reference sequence). The CDR3, as DNA: TGTGCCAGCAGTTTAGTGTGGAGTGAAAAACTGTTTTTT. It yields the protein CASSLVWSEKLFF.

The chain recombines TRBV4-1 with TRBJ2-7; weak D call: TRBD1 (6 bases). Trimming removed 6 bases from V and 7 bases from J, with 10 bases in between. The germline V gene has CDR1 MGHRA and CDR2 YSYEKL. This CDR3 contains 11 residues. CDR3 bases: TGCGCCAGCAGTCAAAGGGGGGAGCAGTACTTC. Encoded protein: CASSQRGEQYF.

This clone was counted once. J is TRBJ1-1 and V is TRBV7-9; possible D gene TRBD1, 6 bases. The CDR3 sequence is 15 residues long. Deletions cut 1 base from V and 8 bases from J, with 17 bases between. The germline gives CDR1 SEHNR, CDR2 FQNEAQ (reference sequence). In DNA, the CDR3 is TGTGCCAGCAGCTTAGTAACAGGGTACTCCTCAGAAGCTTTCTTT. Translation: CASSLVTGYSSEAFF.

V gene TRBV7-9 combines with J gene TRBJ2-7; 7 nucleotides match TRBD1. Germline-derived CDR1 and CDR2 are SEHNR and FQNEAQ (reference sequence). The CDR3 consists of 15 residues. J gave up 2 bases and V 2 bases, and 6 bases lay outside the gene matches. CDR3 DNA: TGTGCCAGCAGCTTATTAGGGGGCCCTACCTACGAGCAGTACTTC. It is translated as CASSLLGGPTYEQYF. The full variable domain, with the rest looked up from reference TRBV7-9 and TRBJ2-7, is DTGVSQNPRHKITKRGQNVTFRCDPISEHNRLYWYRQTLGQGPEFLTYFQNEAQLEKSRLLSDRFSAERPKGSFSTLEIQRTEQGDSAMYLCASSLLGGPTYEQYFGPGTRLTVT.

The chain couples TRBV6-1 to TRBJ2-7; perhaps TRBD1 as D (6 bases). V gave up 4 bases and J gave up 2 bases, with 9 bases separating them. From germline, CDR1 is MNHNS and CDR2 SASEGT. This CDR3 is built from 13 residues. The CDR3 DNA sequence: TGTGCCAGCAGTGGCAGGGGTGCCTACGAGCAGTACTTC. Translated: CASSGRGAYEQYF.

The V and J genes are TRBV6-5 and TRBJ1-1; no definite D call. Trimming stripped 0 bases from V and 4 bases from J, with 6 bases between. CDR3 size: 13 residues. CDR1 is MNHEY, CDR2 SVGAGI, per germline. CDR3 nucleotide sequence: TGTGCCAGCAGTTACTCCCTGAGCACTGAAGCTTTCTTT. As protein: CASSYSLSTEAFF.

This rearrangement joins TRBV6-5 to TRBJ1-1; D gene uncertain. CDR1 and CDR2 (germline): MNHEY, SVGAGI. The CDR3 is made up of 15 amino acids. The V end lost 4 bases, the J end lost 0 bases, and 12 bases lay between the germline ends. The CDR3 sequence is CASSWRAHMNTEAFF. Here the CDR3 DNA reads TGTGCCAGCAGTTGGAGAGCCCACATGAACACTGAAGCTTTCTTT.

The V call is TRBV7-3, the J call TRBJ2-1; 7 bases agree with TRBD2. The ends lost 6 bases at V and 2 bases at J; junction bases unmatched: 7. This CDR3 region has 15 residues. Germline values: CDR1 SGHTA, CDR2 FQGTGA. CDR3 sequence (DNA): TGTGCCAGCAGTGCAACGGCGGGAGCCTACAATGAGCAGTTCTTC. Protein: CASSATAGAYNEQFF.

The rearrangement joins TRBV19 to TRBJ2-2, with D uncertain. Deletions cut 5 bases from V and 7 bases from J, with 8 bases between. The CDR3 spans 12 residues. The germline CDR1 and CDR2 sequences are LNHDA and SQIVND (reference sequence). CDR3 loop: CASSPLNGELFF. CDR3 coding DNA: TGTGCCAGTAGTCCTCTTAACGGGGAGCTGTTTTTT.

The chain recombines TRBV6-5 with TRBJ2-7; 8 nucleotides align to TRBD2. Germline V CDR1 and CDR2: MNHEY, SVGAGI. After removal of 4 bases from V and 6 bases from J, the junction contained 8 bases not matched to a gene. The CDR3 length is 14 residues. CDR3 region: CASSFREGPSEQYF. In DNA form, the CDR3 reads TGTGCCAGCAGTTTTCGGGAGGGCCCCAGCGAGCAGTACTTC.